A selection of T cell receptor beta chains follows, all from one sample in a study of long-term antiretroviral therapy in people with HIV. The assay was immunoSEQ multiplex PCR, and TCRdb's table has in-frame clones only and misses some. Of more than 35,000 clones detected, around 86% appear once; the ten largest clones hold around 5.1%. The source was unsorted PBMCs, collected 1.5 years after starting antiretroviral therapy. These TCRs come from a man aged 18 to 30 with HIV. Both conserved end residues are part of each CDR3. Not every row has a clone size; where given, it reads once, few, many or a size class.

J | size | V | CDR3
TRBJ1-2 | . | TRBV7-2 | CASSPRGLGALEANYGYTF
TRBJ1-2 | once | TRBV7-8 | CASSFRDRGLGNYGYTF
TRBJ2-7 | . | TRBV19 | CASSLGLATYEQYF
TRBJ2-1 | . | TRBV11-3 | CASSLDVGGGEQFF
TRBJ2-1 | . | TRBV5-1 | CASSLEGREQFF
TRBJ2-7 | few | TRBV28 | CASSWETSGDYEQYF
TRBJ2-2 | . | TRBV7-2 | CASSLGGTSGGELFF
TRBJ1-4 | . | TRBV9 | CASSAGFPTNEKLFF
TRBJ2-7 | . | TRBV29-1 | CSVAGQGFEQYF
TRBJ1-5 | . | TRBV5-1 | CASSPGTDSNQPQHF
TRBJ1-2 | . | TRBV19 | CASSNRGRRGYTF
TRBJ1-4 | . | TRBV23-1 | CASSQDREGGGREKLFF
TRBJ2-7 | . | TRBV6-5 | CASSYSGTGTYEQYF
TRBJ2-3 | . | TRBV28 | CASSFSSGTDTQYF
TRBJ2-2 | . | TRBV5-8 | CASSLGGGYTGELFF
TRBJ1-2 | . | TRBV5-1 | CASSPVQETYGYTF
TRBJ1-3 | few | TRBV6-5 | CASRPGGTGNTIYF
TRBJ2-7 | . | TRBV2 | CASADRGFSYEQYF
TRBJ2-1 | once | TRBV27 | CASAGEGASSYNEQFF